These 2 T cell receptor beta chains came from one sample sequenced in a study of OX40 agonist ivuxolimab in advanced cancers. Repertoires were generated with immunoSEQ multiplex PCR, while TCRdb's copy carries only in-frame clones and drops some. Here the sample spans 14,000 to 15,000 clones, about 81% being singletons. Sequencing was performed on CD4+ or CD8+ T cells sorted from blood, taken in a trial of the OX40 agonist ivuxolimab. The receptors stem from an adult with an advanced solid tumor such as melanoma, head and neck, liver or kidney cancer.

V usage is TRBV2 and J usage is TRBJ2-1, with D tentatively TRBD2 (5 bases). Germline lookup yields CDR1 SNHLY and CDR2 FYNNEI. Trimming stripped 4 bases from V and 3 bases from J, with 10 bases between. The length of the CDR3 is 14 residues. The CDR3 DNA follows: TGTGCCAGCAGTGCGCGAGGGAACTACAATGAGCAGTTCTTC. The encoded protein is CASSARGNYNEQFF.

The chain recombines TRBV27 with TRBJ1-5; TRBD1 agrees at 11 bases. Germline V lookup: CDR1 MNHEY, CDR2 SMNVEV (reference sequence). The CDR3 has 14 residues. The J segment lost 3 bases and the V segment lost 7 bases, leaving 2 bases of the junction unmatched. The CDR3 protein is CASMGQGVNQPQHF. Here the CDR3 DNA reads TGTGCCAGCATGGGACAGGGGGTCAATCAGCCCCAGCATTTT.